Listed below are T cell receptor beta chains from one sample, sequenced in a study of T cell repertoires in cytomegalovirus infection. One entry per CDR3 protein, called by TCRdb with MiXCR from the reads. The sample records some 310,000 distinct CDR3 sequences, roughly 25% being singletons. Their antigens are not known. The sequenced sample was cultured PBMCs, obtained from culture after CMV antigen stimulation. Receptor source: a human donor in good health (CMV status not recorded). Some clones in this sample may be carry-over from other donors' samples. Both conserved end residues are part of each CDR3. Fields, in order: J gene, V gene, clone size, D gene, CDR3 DNA, CDR3 protein. A D gene is named only where the DNA matches it firmly. Size is omitted from some rows. Given values are once, few, many or a class for expanded clones.

j_call: TRBJ2-1; v_call: TRBV5-4; clone_size: few; d_call: -; cdr3_nt: TGTGCCAGCAGCTCGCCCCCCCCCCCGAATGAGCAGTTCTTC; cdr3_aa: CASSSPPPPNEQFF
j_call: TRBJ2-5; v_call: TRBV6-1; clone_size: few; d_call: TRBD2; cdr3_nt: TGTGCCCCTCGCTCTCGGCCCGGGACTAGCGGGAGACCACCAGGATTGGAGACCCAGTACTTC; cdr3_aa: CAPRSRPGTSGRPPGLETQYF
j_call: TRBJ1-4; v_call: TRBV19; clone_size: few; d_call: -; cdr3_nt: TGTGCCAGTAGTATCGGGGGGGATTTCGGGAAACTGTTTTTT; cdr3_aa: CASSIGGDFGKLFF
j_call: TRBJ2-2; v_call: TRBV28; clone_size: -; d_call: -; cdr3_nt: TGTGCCAGCAGTTTACAGGTCGTGAACACCGGGGAGCTGTTTTTT; cdr3_aa: CASSLQVVNTGELFF
j_call: TRBJ2-4; v_call: TRBV7-2; clone_size: -; d_call: -; cdr3_nt: TGTGCCAGCAGCTTCCAAGGAATGAGCATTCAGTACTTC; cdr3_aa: CASSFQGMSIQYF
j_call: TRBJ1-5; v_call: TRBV28; clone_size: few; d_call: TRBD1; cdr3_nt: TGTGCCAGCACTGGGACAGGCAACAATCAGCCCCAGCATTTT; cdr3_aa: CASTGTGNNQPQHF
j_call: TRBJ2-2; v_call: TRBV7-2; clone_size: many; d_call: -; cdr3_nt: TGTGCCAGCAGCACCTATGGCGGGGAGCTGTTTTTT; cdr3_aa: CASSTYGGELFF
j_call: TRBJ2-5; v_call: TRBV7-2; clone_size: many; d_call: -; cdr3_nt: TGTGCCAGCAGCAGGACCCTGACAGACACTAAAGAGACCCAGTACTTC; cdr3_aa: CASSRTLTDTKETQYF
j_call: TRBJ2-1; v_call: TRBV5-8; clone_size: -; d_call: TRBD2; cdr3_nt: TGTGCCGAACCGGGACTAGGTTACAATGAGCAGTTCTTC; cdr3_aa: CAEPGLGYNEQFF
j_call: TRBJ2-7; v_call: TRBV4-2; clone_size: -; d_call: TRBD2; cdr3_nt: TGTGCCAGCAGCCAAGAAGCGGGGGATGGGGTAGACGAGCAGTACTTC; cdr3_aa: CASSQEAGDGVDEQYF
j_call: TRBJ2-3; v_call: TRBV12-3/TRBV12-4; clone_size: few; d_call: -; cdr3_nt: TGTGCCAGCAGTTTTAGGGGATTACTCACAGATACGCAGTATTTT; cdr3_aa: CASSFRGLLTDTQYF
j_call: TRBJ1-2; v_call: TRBV7-2; clone_size: -; d_call: -; cdr3_nt: TGTGCCAGCAGCCCTGGGGGGGGTAACTATGGCTACACCTTC; cdr3_aa: CASSPGGGNYGYTF
j_call: TRBJ2-5; v_call: TRBV2; clone_size: -; d_call: TRBD2; cdr3_nt: TGTGCCAGCAGTGTTACCGGGAGGGCCTCCGAGACCCAGTACTTC; cdr3_aa: CASSVTGRASETQYF
j_call: TRBJ1-1; v_call: TRBV7-2; clone_size: -; d_call: TRBD1; cdr3_nt: TGTGCCAGCAGCTTAAGTCAGGGGGCTTACACTGAAGCTTTCTTT; cdr3_aa: CASSLSQGAYTEAFF
j_call: TRBJ1-4; v_call: TRBV7-2; clone_size: few; d_call: -; cdr3_nt: TGTGCCAGCAGCTCCAGGGTTTTTCGCGAAAAACTGTTTTTT; cdr3_aa: CASSSRVFREKLFF
j_call: TRBJ2-1; v_call: TRBV14; clone_size: few; d_call: TRBD2; cdr3_nt: TGTGCCAGCAGCCAAGATTCCAGCGGGGGAATTAATGAGCAGTTCTTC; cdr3_aa: CASSQDSSGGINEQFF
j_call: TRBJ1-5; v_call: TRBV11-2; clone_size: few; d_call: -; cdr3_nt: TGTGCCAGCAGCTTAGAGGGGGCTAGCAATCAGCCCCAGCATTTT; cdr3_aa: CASSLEGASNQPQHF
j_call: TRBJ2-1; v_call: TRBV24-1; clone_size: once; d_call: -; cdr3_nt: TGTGCCACCAGTGAATCCAGCAGGGGTAGTTATGAGCAGTTCTTC; cdr3_aa: CATSESSRGSYEQFF
j_call: TRBJ1-4; v_call: TRBV4-1; clone_size: few; d_call: -; cdr3_nt: TGCGCCAGCAGCCAGGGGGGTGAAAAACTGTTTTTT; cdr3_aa: CASSQGGEKLFF
j_call: TRBJ1-1; v_call: TRBV6-2/TRBV6-3; clone_size: -; d_call: TRBD1; cdr3_nt: TGTGCCAGTTACAGGGGTATGAACACTGAAGCTTTCTTT; cdr3_aa: CASYRGMNTEAFF
j_call: TRBJ1-1; v_call: TRBV5-1; clone_size: -; d_call: -; cdr3_nt: TGCGCCAGCAGCTTGGAAGGACCACAGTCCTACACTGAAGCTTTCTTT; cdr3_aa: CASSLEGPQSYTEAFF
j_call: TRBJ2-6; v_call: TRBV12-3/TRBV12-4; clone_size: many; d_call: -; cdr3_nt: TGTGCCAGCCGATCCCCCGGGGCCAACGTCCTGACTTTC; cdr3_aa: CASRSPGANVLTF
j_call: TRBJ1-3; v_call: TRBV7-2; clone_size: many; d_call: -; cdr3_nt: TGTGCCAGCAGCTCCCCAGGAAACACCATATATTTT; cdr3_aa: CASSSPGNTIYF
j_call: TRBJ2-2; v_call: TRBV2; clone_size: -; d_call: -; cdr3_nt: TGTGCCAGCAGTGAAACCGGGACTGGCAACACCGGGGAGCTGTTTTTT; cdr3_aa: CASSETGTGNTGELFF
j_call: TRBJ1-1; v_call: TRBV12-3/TRBV12-4; clone_size: -; d_call: TRBD1; cdr3_nt: TGTGCCAGCAGTCCGACAGGGGACACTGAAGCTTTCTTT; cdr3_aa: CASSPTGDTEAFF
j_call: TRBJ1-6; v_call: TRBV7-8; clone_size: many; d_call: -; cdr3_nt: TGTGCCAGCACAGCGGGACAAGATAATTCACCCCTCCACTTT; cdr3_aa: CASTAGQDNSPLHF
j_call: TRBJ1-1; v_call: TRBV20-1; clone_size: -; d_call: -; cdr3_nt: TGCAGTGTTTTCGGGACCACGAACACTGAAGCTTTCTTT; cdr3_aa: CSVFGTTNTEAFF
j_call: TRBJ1-5; v_call: TRBV6-2/TRBV6-3; clone_size: -; d_call: -; cdr3_nt: TGTGCCAGCAAAATCAGGGACAGCAATCAGCCCCAGCATTTT; cdr3_aa: CASKIRDSNQPQHF
j_call: TRBJ1-1; v_call: TRBV7-9; clone_size: few; d_call: -; cdr3_nt: TGTGCCAGCAGCTTAGTTCAGCCTGAAGCTTTCTTT; cdr3_aa: CASSLVQPEAFF
j_call: TRBJ2-1; v_call: TRBV6-2/TRBV6-3; clone_size: -; d_call: TRBD2; cdr3_nt: TGTGCCAGCAGAGCCTCGGGACTAGCGGGATCCATCTACAATGAGCAGTTCTTC; cdr3_aa: CASRASGLAGSIYNEQFF
j_call: TRBJ1-1; v_call: TRBV11-2; clone_size: -; d_call: TRBD1; cdr3_nt: TGTGCCAGCAGCGACAGGGCTGAAGCTTTCTTT; cdr3_aa: CASSDRAEAFF